A selection of T cell receptor beta chains follows, all from one sample in a study of blood T cell repertoires in COVID-19. The assay was immunoSEQ multiplex PCR, and TCRdb's table has in-frame clones only and misses some. The table records 370,000 or so clones, more than 75% of them present only once. Material: PBMCs or T cells enriched from blood (not recorded which). The receptors were gathered from a young man who had recovered from COVID-19. Both conserved end residues are part of each CDR3. A D gene is named only where the DNA matches it firmly. Part of the rows lack a size; the others show once, few, many or a class for expanded clones.

v_call: TRBV27; j_call: TRBJ1-1; clone_size: NA; d_call: TRBD1; cdr3_aa: CASGNRGATEAFF; cdr3_nt: TGTGCCAGCGGGAACAGGGGCGCCACTGAAGCTTTCTTT
v_call: TRBV2; j_call: TRBJ2-7; clone_size: few; d_call: TRBD2; cdr3_aa: CASRAASGASYEQYF; cdr3_nt: TGTGCCAGCAGGGCGGCTAGCGGTGCTTCCTACGAGCAGTACTTC
v_call: TRBV6-5; j_call: TRBJ1-1; clone_size: NA; d_call: NA; cdr3_aa: CASSYARDSNTEAFF; cdr3_nt: TGTGCCAGCAGTTACGCGCGGGATTCGAACACTGAAGCTTTCTTT
v_call: TRBV5-1; j_call: TRBJ1-2; clone_size: NA; d_call: NA; cdr3_aa: CASSLSTVVNGYTF; cdr3_nt: TGCGCCAGCAGCCTATCTACTGTCGTTAATGGCTACACCTTC
v_call: TRBV7-9; j_call: TRBJ2-5; clone_size: once; d_call: NA; cdr3_aa: CASRAVAETQYF; cdr3_nt: TGTGCCAGCAGAGCTGTCGCGGAGACCCAGTACTTC
v_call: TRBV19; j_call: TRBJ2-1; clone_size: NA; d_call: NA; cdr3_aa: CASSIGGPISYNEQFF; cdr3_nt: TGTGCCAGTAGTATAGGGGGGCCCATTTCCTACAATGAGCAGTTCTTC
v_call: TRBV30; j_call: TRBJ2-7; clone_size: NA; d_call: NA; cdr3_aa: CAWSVPPSEQYF; cdr3_nt: TGTGCCTGGAGTGTCCCTCCCTCCGAGCAGTACTTC
v_call: TRBV9; j_call: TRBJ1-3; clone_size: once; d_call: NA; cdr3_aa: CASSVDEVGNTIYF; cdr3_nt: TGTGCCAGCAGCGTAGATGAGGTTGGAAACACCATATATTTT
v_call: TRBV25-1; j_call: TRBJ1-2; clone_size: NA; d_call: NA; cdr3_aa: CASSVGYGYTF; cdr3_nt: TGTGCCAGCAGTGTCGGGTACGGCTACACCTTC
v_call: TRBV30; j_call: TRBJ2-1; clone_size: NA; d_call: NA; cdr3_aa: CAWRAGYQISSSYNEQFF; cdr3_nt: TGTGCCTGGAGGGCAGGGTACCAAATATCAAGCTCCTACAATGAGCAGTTCTTC
v_call: TRBV19; j_call: TRBJ2-7; clone_size: NA; d_call: TRBD1; cdr3_aa: CASSLGQGPLYEQYF; cdr3_nt: TGTGCCAGTAGTTTGGGACAGGGGCCGTTATACGAGCAGTACTTC
v_call: TRBV30; j_call: TRBJ2-2; clone_size: few; d_call: NA; cdr3_aa: CAWSRTFTGELFF; cdr3_nt: TGTGCCTGGAGCCGGACATTCACCGGGGAGCTGTTTTTT
v_call: TRBV12-3/TRBV12-4; j_call: TRBJ1-1; clone_size: NA; d_call: TRBD1; cdr3_aa: CASSLAGGTEAFF; cdr3_nt: TGTGCCAGCAGTTTGGCAGGGGGCACTGAAGCTTTCTTT
v_call: TRBV28; j_call: TRBJ1-5; clone_size: NA; d_call: NA; cdr3_aa: CASSGGAGGNQPQHF; cdr3_nt: TGTGCCAGCAGTGGCGGGGCCGGTGGCAATCAGCCCCAGCATTTT
v_call: TRBV19; j_call: TRBJ1-5; clone_size: NA; d_call: TRBD1; cdr3_aa: CASTPRAGGFNQPQHF; cdr3_nt: TGTGCCAGTACCCCCCGGGCAGGGGGATTCAATCAGCCCCAGCATTTT
v_call: TRBV4-2; j_call: TRBJ2-5; clone_size: NA; d_call: NA; cdr3_aa: CASSQDRTFQETQYF; cdr3_nt: TGTGCCAGCAGCCAAGATCGGACTTTCCAAGAGACCCAGTACTTC
v_call: TRBV6-5; j_call: TRBJ2-5; clone_size: NA; d_call: NA; cdr3_aa: CASSPDREETQYF; cdr3_nt: TGTGCCAGCAGCCCAGACAGAGAAGAGACCCAGTACTTC
v_call: TRBV19; j_call: TRBJ2-2; clone_size: many; d_call: TRBD1; cdr3_aa: CASSIRGRGQTGELFF; cdr3_nt: TGTGCCAGTAGTATACGGGGCAGGGGGCAAACCGGGGAGCTGTTTTTT
v_call: TRBV11-2; j_call: TRBJ2-7; clone_size: NA; d_call: NA; cdr3_aa: CASSLDLSRRAYEQYF; cdr3_nt: TGTGCCAGCAGCTTAGATCTAAGTCGGAGGGCGTACGAGCAGTACTTC
v_call: TRBV19; j_call: TRBJ1-6; clone_size: NA; d_call: TRBD1; cdr3_aa: CASSWGQTNSPLHF; cdr3_nt: TGTGCCAGTAGTTGGGGACAGACTAATTCACCCCTCCACTTT
v_call: TRBV11-2; j_call: TRBJ2-2; clone_size: NA; d_call: NA; cdr3_aa: CASSPIRGGSTGELFF; cdr3_nt: TGTGCCAGCAGCCCAATCAGGGGAGGGAGCACCGGGGAGCTGTTTTTT
v_call: TRBV12-3/TRBV12-4; j_call: TRBJ1-1; clone_size: NA; d_call: NA; cdr3_aa: CASSGTGRETFF; cdr3_nt: TGTGCCAGCAGTGGTACCGGGAGGGAGACTTTCTTT
v_call: TRBV29-1; j_call: TRBJ1-1; clone_size: NA; d_call: NA; cdr3_aa: CSAGQLNTEAFF; cdr3_nt: TGCAGCGCCGGACAGCTGAACACTGAAGCTTTCTTT
v_call: TRBV10-2; j_call: TRBJ2-1; clone_size: NA; d_call: TRBD2; cdr3_aa: CASGRTSVQAEQFF; cdr3_nt: TGCGCCAGCGGACGGACTAGCGTACAGGCTGAGCAGTTCTTC